The entry that follows covers one T cell receptor beta chain sequence. This receptor's antigen is unknown. No base qualities exist here, and no much larger clone lies one base off it. Patients with a history of autoimmune disease or receiving systemic immunosuppression were excluded from the trial. Peripheral blood for TCR sequencing was collected from all dose cohorts at baseline, on cycle 4 day 1, and on cycle 7 day 1. Samples came from an open-label, multicenter, first-in-human phase I dose-escalation trial of ivuxolimab. Adults with locally advanced or metastatic head and neck squamous cell, hepatocellular, melanoma or renal cell carcinoma were enrolled in the trial. CD4+ and CD8+ T cells were sorted separately from peripheral blood before TCR sequencing. Genomic DNA was isolated from the sorted cells so that the TCRbeta CDR3 region could be sequenced. The immunoSEQ Assay was used for sequencing of TCRbeta CDR3 regions. In TCRdb, the immuneACCESS table is reduced to in-frame sequences with V and J assigned. These tables do not hold every clone; where another copy was compared, an unresolved V gene accounts for under half, and the others remain unexplained. This sample lists tens of thousands of clones; around 90% were detected once. Of the sample, roughly a tenth falls within the top ten clones.

This sample was taken from a study of OX40 agonist ivuxolimab in advanced cancers. Background on the whole study: The costimulatory receptor OX40 (CD134) was targeted by ivuxolimab, a fully human IgG2 agonistic monoclonal antibody. Intravenous ivuxolimab was administered to patients every 2 weeks at six dose levels: 0.01, 0.1, 0.3, 1.5, 3 and 10 mg/kg. Of the approximately 54 patients in dose escalation, some 20 had hepatocellular carcinoma, some 15 had melanoma, 9 had renal cell carcinoma and 9 had head and neck cancer. The dose-escalation cohort was roughly 83% male with a mean age of about 60 years, ranging from roughly 23 to 80. Patients were allowed to have had prior anti-PD-1, anti-PD-L1 or anti-CTLA-4 therapy, and around two fifths of the dose-escalation patients had been treated with checkpoint inhibitors. Partial responses occurred in three dose-escalation patients: two with cutaneous melanoma and one with hepatocellular carcinoma. The point of sequencing TCRbeta in the periphery was to test whether ivuxolimab changed TCR sequence diversity and drove clonal T-cell expansion. The monotherapy dose-escalation portion (N ≈ 56 patients) of the phase I ivuxolimab trial is reported in the paper. The research as a whole found: The antigen specificity of the clonally expanded peripheral T cells was not determined. At doses of 0.1 to 3.0 mg/kg, clonal expansion of both CD4+ and CD8+ blood T cells was observed from baseline to week 6. Partial responders in the 0.1-3.0 mg/kg groups had among the lowest normalized peripheral clonal expansion, especially among CD8+ T cells. On average, CD8+ T cells showed more expanded clones than CD4+ T cells after ivuxolimab. Low levels of normalized T-cell clonal expansion were also seen in some nonresponding patients.

CDR1 and CDR2 (SEHNR, FQNEAQ) derive from the germline V gene (reference sequence). The CDR3, cysteine through phenylalanine, is 12 amino acids long. Left in the record is the CDR3 DNA by itself, 36 bases read in frame from the first base. Unmatched junction bases come to 2, with V trimmed by 5 bases and J by 7 bases. This chain is built from TRBV7-9 and TRBJ1-2; 9 bases in the junction line up with TRBD1. Sequences were derived from CD4+ or CD8+ T cells sorted from blood, sampled in a trial of the OX40 agonist ivuxolimab. This receptor was obtained from an adult with an advanced solid tumor such as melanoma, head and neck, liver or kidney cancer. Read as DNA, the sequence is TGTGCCAGCAGCCGGGACAGGGTTGGCTACACCTTC. Its translation reads: CASSRDRVGYTF.